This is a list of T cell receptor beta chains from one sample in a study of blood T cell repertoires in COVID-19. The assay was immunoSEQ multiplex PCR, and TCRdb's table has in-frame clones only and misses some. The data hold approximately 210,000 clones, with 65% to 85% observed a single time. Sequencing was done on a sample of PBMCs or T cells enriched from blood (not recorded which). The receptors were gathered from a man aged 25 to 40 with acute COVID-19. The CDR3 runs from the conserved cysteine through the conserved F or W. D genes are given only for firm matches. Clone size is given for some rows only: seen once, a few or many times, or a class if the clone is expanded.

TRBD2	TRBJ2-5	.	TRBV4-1	TGCGCCAGCAGCCAAGAGAGCGGGGTAGGGTATTGGGAGACCCAGTACTTC	CASSQESGVGYWETQYF
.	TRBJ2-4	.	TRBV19	TGTGCCACCTCAAAGCTTCAGTCGGGGGCCAAAAACATTCAGTACTTC	CATSKLQSGAKNIQYF
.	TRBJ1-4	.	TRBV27	TGTGCCAGCAGTCCAGTAGGGTGGGGGGGAGAAAAACTGTTTTTT	CASSPVGWGGEKLFF
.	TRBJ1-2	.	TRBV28	TGTGCCAGCAGCGAGGGGGAGTACGGCTACACCTTC	CASSEGEYGYTF
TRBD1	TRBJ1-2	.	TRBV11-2	TGTGCCAGCAGCCTCATCCCACAGGGGGCCTATGGCTACACCTTC	CASSLIPQGAYGYTF
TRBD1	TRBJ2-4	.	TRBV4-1	TGCGCCAGCAGCCAAGGGGGACAGGTAGCCAAAAACATTCAGTACTTC	CASSQGGQVAKNIQYF
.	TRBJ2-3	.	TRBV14	TGTGCCAGCAGCCAAGGATGGGGCGGGGGCACAGATACGCAGTATTTT	CASSQGWGGGTDTQYF
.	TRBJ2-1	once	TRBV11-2	TGTGCCAGCAGCTTAAATAGCGCCTACAATGAGCAGTTCTTC	CASSLNSAYNEQFF
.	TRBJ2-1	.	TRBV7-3	TGTGCCAGCAGCTTTGGTGGTGGCGGTCTACCCAATGAGCAGTTCTTC	CASSFGGGGLPNEQFF
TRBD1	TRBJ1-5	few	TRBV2	TGTGCCAGCAGTACAGGACAGGGAAGGGCAAGCAATCAGCCCCAGCATTTT	CASSTGQGRASNQPQHF
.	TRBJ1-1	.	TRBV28	TGTGCCAGCAGCCCTGCGGGGGATGAAGCTTTCTTT	CASSPAGDEAFF
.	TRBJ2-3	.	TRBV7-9	TGTGCCAGCAGCCTATCATCAGATACGCAGTATTTT	CASSLSSDTQYF
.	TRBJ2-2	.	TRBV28	TGTGCCACCTCAGAAGGGGCGAACACCGGGGAGCTGTTTTTT	CATSEGANTGELFF
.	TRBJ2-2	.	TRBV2	TGTGCCGCCACCCGTTTGGGGGGATCTAACACCGGGGAGCTGTTTTTT	CAATRLGGSNTGELFF
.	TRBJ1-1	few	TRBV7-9	TGTGCCAGCAGCTTAGAGGGGTATAACACTGAAGCTTTCTTT	CASSLEGYNTEAFF
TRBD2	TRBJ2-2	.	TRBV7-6	TGTGCCAGCAGCCCCTGGACTAGCGGGGGGACGGGGGAGCTGTTTTTT	CASSPWTSGGTGELFF
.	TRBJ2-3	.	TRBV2	TGTGCCAGCAGTGAAAGGGGTACTAGCACAGATACGCAGTATTTT	CASSERGTSTDTQYF
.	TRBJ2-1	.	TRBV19	TGTGCCAGTAGTAGGAGCCCGAACAATGAGCAGTTCTTC	CASSRSPNNEQFF
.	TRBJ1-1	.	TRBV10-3	TGTGCCAACAGAGGGGGAGAGAACACTGAAGCTTTCTTT	CANRGGENTEAFF
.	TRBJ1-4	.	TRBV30	TGTGCCTGGAGTGTTCAAGCGACCTCTAATGAAAAACTGTTTTTT	CAWSVQATSNEKLFF
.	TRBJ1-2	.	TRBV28	TGTGCCAGCAGTTTCGCGGGACCCAACTATGGCTACACCTTC	CASSFAGPNYGYTF
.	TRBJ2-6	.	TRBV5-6	TGTGCCAGCAGCTTGGCAGGATCTGGGGCCAACGTCCTGACTTTC	CASSLAGSGANVLTF
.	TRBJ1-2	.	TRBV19	TGTGCCAGTAGTATAGGACAAGTCTATGGCTACACCTTC	CASSIGQVYGYTF
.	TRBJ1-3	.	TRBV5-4	TGTGCCAGCAGCTCGAGTTCTGGAAACACCATATATTTT	CASSSSSGNTIYF
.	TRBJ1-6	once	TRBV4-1	TGCGCCAGCAGTTCCCCGAGACAGAATGATTCACCCCTCCACTTT	CASSSPRQNDSPLHF
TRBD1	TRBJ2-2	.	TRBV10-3	TGTGCCACGGCCGGGACAGACACCGGGGAGCTGTTTTTT	CATAGTDTGELFF
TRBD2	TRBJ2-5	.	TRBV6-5	TGTGCCTCCTGGACTAGCGGGGGGGATCAAGAGACCCAGTACTTC	CASWTSGGDQETQYF
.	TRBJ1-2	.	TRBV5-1	TGCGCCAGCAGCCCCGGGACTGCTGGCGGCTACACCTTC	CASSPGTAGGYTF
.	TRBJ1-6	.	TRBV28	TGTGCCAGCCGGCGGGGAAGCTCCTATAATTCACCCCTCCACTTT	CASRRGSSYNSPLHF
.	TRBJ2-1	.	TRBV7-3	TGTGCCACACCTAGGCGGGATAATGAGCAGTTCTTC	CATPRRDNEQFF
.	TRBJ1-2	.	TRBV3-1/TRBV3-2	TGTGCCAGCAGCCAAGGGGGGGGCTCCAAGGCCTATGGCTACACCTTC	CASSQGGGSKAYGYTF
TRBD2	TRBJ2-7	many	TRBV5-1	TGCGCCAGCAGCATGGGACTAGCGGGTCCTTCCTCCTACGAGCAGTACTTC	CASSMGLAGPSSYEQYF
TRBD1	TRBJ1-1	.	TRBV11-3	TGTGCCAGCAGCGCAGGGCCCCTTGGACAGGGGGCTACAGCTTTCTTT	CASSAGPLGQGATAFF
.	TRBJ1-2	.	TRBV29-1	TGCAGCGTTGAAGTCGCGGTCGGCTATGGCTACACCTTC	CSVEVAVGYGYTF
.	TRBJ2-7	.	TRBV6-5	TGTGCCAGCAGGCCCCAGGTCACCTACGAGCAGTACTTC	CASRPQVTYEQYF
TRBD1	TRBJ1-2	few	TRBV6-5	TGTGCCAGCAGTTACAAGGACAGGGGTGTATCTGGCTACACCTTC	CASSYKDRGVSGYTF
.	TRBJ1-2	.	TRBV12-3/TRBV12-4	TGTGCCAGCAGTTCGCGTCGGTATGGCTACACCTTC	CASSSRRYGYTF
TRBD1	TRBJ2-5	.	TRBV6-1	TGTGCCAGCAGTGAAGGGACAGGGGGCTTTGAGACCCAGTACTTC	CASSEGTGGFETQYF
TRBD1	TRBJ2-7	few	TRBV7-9	TGTGCCAGCAGCTCCGGGACAGGATCCTACGAGCAGTACTTC	CASSSGTGSYEQYF
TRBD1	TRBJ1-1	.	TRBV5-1	TGCGCCAGCAGCACCGACAGGGGGATTCAGAACACTGAAGCTTTCTTT	CASSTDRGIQNTEAFF
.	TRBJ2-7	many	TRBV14	TGTGCCAGCAGCCAACTCACTCTAGCGTTGTACTACGAGCAGTACTTC	CASSQLTLALYYEQYF
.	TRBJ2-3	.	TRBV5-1	TGCGCCAGCAGCTTGGGTCTCAGGGAGGAGGATACGCAGTATTTT	CASSLGLREEDTQYF
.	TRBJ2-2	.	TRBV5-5	TGTGCCAGCAGGATCGAACAGGGATCGGCCGGGGAGCTGTTTTTT	CASRIEQGSAGELFF